Listed below are T cell receptor beta chains from one sample, sequenced in a study of blood T cells in healthy people across ages. TCRdb reprocessed the 5' RACE reads via MiXCR and lists one record per CDR3 protein. The table lists hundreds of thousands of distinct CDR3 sequences, 25% to 30% of them singletons. Sequencing was performed on blood. These receptors all come from a woman of 80 years or more in good health. Each CDR3 is given with its conserved first and last residue. D genes are given only for firm matches. Where a row states a size, it is once, few, many or the class of an expanded clone; other rows omit it.

>TRBV6-1|TRBJ2-5|many|TRBD1
TGTGCCAGCAGTGGATTGACAGGGCGTGAGACCCAGTACTTC
CASSGLTGRETQYF
>TRBV18|TRBJ1-6|many|.
TGTGCCAGCTCACCTAGAGGGGCCCCCTCACCCCTCCACTTT
CASSPRGAPSPLHF
>TRBV5-1|TRBJ2-1|few|TRBD2
TGCGCCAGCAGCCCGACTAGCGGGGGAGCGGATGAGCAGTTCTTC
CASSPTSGGADEQFF
>TRBV6-2/TRBV6-3|TRBJ2-1|.|TRBD2
TGTGCCAGCAGTTCCGCCCGCGGGGGGGTGTTACTCCATGAGCAGTTCTTC
CASSSARGGVLLHEQFF
>TRBV12-3/TRBV12-4|TRBJ2-5|many|.
TGTGCCAGCAAAAGGACAGACGAGACCCAGTACTTC
CASKRTDETQYF
>TRBV20-1|TRBJ2-3|many|.
TGCAGTGCTAGGGCGGGCCAAATCACGCAGTATTTT
CSARAGQITQYF
>TRBV12-3/TRBV12-4|TRBJ2-3|.|.
TGTGCCAGCAAAAGGAGAGACTTGGGGAGAGCAGATACGCAGTATTTT
CASKRRDLGRADTQYF
>TRBV10-3|TRBJ1-4|many|.
TGTGCCACTCGGGGTACTGGTACTGAAAAACTGTTTTTT
CATRGTGTEKLFF
>TRBV20-1|TRBJ2-1|many|TRBD2
TGCAGTGCTCAGGGACTAGCGGGGTTAAGTGAGCAGTTCTTC
CSAQGLAGLSEQFF
>TRBV20-1|TRBJ2-5|.|.
TGCAGTGGGTCTATGGGGAGGGGGGGCTGGGAGACCCAGTACTTC
CSGSMGRGGWETQYF
>TRBV4-3|TRBJ2-5|many|.
TGCGCCAGCAGCCAACAGACAGGCATCCAAGAGACCCAGTACTTC
CASSQQTGIQETQYF
>TRBV30|TRBJ2-1|.|TRBD2
TGTGCCTGGAGTGGATCGGGACTAGCGGGGATCTATGAGCAGTTCTTC
CAWSGSGLAGIYEQFF
>TRBV15|TRBJ2-2|.|.
TGTGCCACCAGCAGAGCACAGGGTAGTGGGTACACCGGGGAGCTGTTTTTT
CATSRAQGSGYTGELFF
>TRBV6-2/TRBV6-3|TRBJ2-6|many|.
TGTGCCAGCGGGGGAACAGCTACTGGGGCCAACGTCCTGACTTTC
CASGGTATGANVLTF
>TRBV6-2/TRBV6-3|TRBJ2-7|many|.
TGTGCCAGCAGTTACTCCCGCTGGGAGCAGTACTTC
CASSYSRWEQYF
>TRBV11-2|TRBJ2-1|few|.
TGTGCCAGCAGCTTGGTCGAGGGAGACTACAATGAGCAGTTCTTC
CASSLVEGDYNEQFF
>TRBV5-1|TRBJ2-5|many|TRBD1
TGCGCCAGCAGCTTGACGACAGGGGCAGGAGAGACCCAGTACTTC
CASSLTTGAGETQYF
>TRBV5-6|TRBJ2-7|many|TRBD1
TGTGCCAGCAGCTTGGCCCCACCCGGGACAGGGAAGAGCTCCTACGAGCAGTACTTC
CASSLAPPGTGKSSYEQYF
>TRBV12-3/TRBV12-4|TRBJ2-7|few|.
TGTGCCAGCAGTTTCGATTTGCAGGGTTTCCTTTACTTC
CASSFDLQGFLYF
>TRBV6-5|TRBJ2-7|many|.
TGTGCCAGCAGTTACTCACCTACGAGCTCCTACGAGCAGTACTTC
CASSYSPTSSYEQYF
>TRBV2|TRBJ2-5|.|.
TGTGCCAGCAGAGACAGGTTTACCCAGTACTTC
CASRDRFTQYF
>TRBV6-1|TRBJ1-6|.|TRBD1
TGTGCCAGCACCGGACAGGGGATGAGTTCACCCCTCCACTTT
CASTGQGMSSPLHF
>TRBV5-1|TRBJ1-2|many|.
TGCGCCAGCAGCTTTTGGTACTCAAAAACAGGGACATATGGCTACACCTTC
CASSFWYSKTGTYGYTF
>TRBV5-1|TRBJ2-3|many|.
TGCGCCAGCAGCTTGAAGGACTGGACAGATACGCAGTATTTT
CASSLKDWTDTQYF
>TRBV12-3/TRBV12-4|TRBJ2-3|.|TRBD2
TGTGCCAGCAGCCTGAGGTGGGCGGCTAGCGGGGGGGCCTCAGATACGCAGTATTTT
CASSLRWAASGGASDTQYF
>TRBV5-1|TRBJ1-1|few|TRBD1
TGCGCCAGCAGCTCGAGCCCGTGGGACAGGGGTGGCGCTTTCTTT
CASSSSPWDRGGAFF
>TRBV7-2|TRBJ1-6|.|TRBD1
TGTGCCAGCAGCTTTAGGACAGGGGGTTCTTATTCACCCCTCCACTTT
CASSFRTGGSYSPLHF
>TRBV10-2|TRBJ1-1|.|.
TGCGCCAGCAGTGAGTCGGCCCAAACAGGCTACACTGAAGCTTTCTTT
CASSESAQTGYTEAFF
>TRBV3-1|TRBJ1-2|.|TRBD1
TGTGCCAACAGCCTTCCGGGACAGGCGTACTATGGCTACACCTTC
CANSLPGQAYYGYTF
>TRBV7-8|TRBJ1-5|many|.
TGTGCCAGCAGCTTGGGGGGGGTTGCTCAGCCCCAGCATTTT
CASSLGGVAQPQHF
>TRBV6-5|TRBJ1-6|many|.
TGTGCCAGCAGTTACTCGTCGAAGGCCCTACCCGGTTCACCCCTCCACTTT
CASSYSSKALPGSPLHF
>TRBV15|TRBJ2-1|many|.
TGTGCCACCAGCAGAAGTTCGGGGTACAATGAGCAGTTCTTC
CATSRSSGYNEQFF
>TRBV5-6|TRBJ2-3|few|TRBD2
TGTGCCAGCAGTCCCACGCGGGGGGGCCGGTTAGGAGATACGCAGTATTTT
CASSPTRGGRLGDTQYF
>TRBV20-1|TRBJ1-2|many|.
TGCATGATGGGCGGGTACGGCTACACCTTC
CMMGGYGYTF
>TRBV4-3|TRBJ2-1|.|TRBD1
TGCGCCGGCAGCCCAGGGGGCTCCTACAATGAGCAGTTCTTC
CAGSPGGSYNEQFF